This T cell receptor (beta chain) was captured by sequencing in a study of cytomegalovirus exposure and HLA in healthy donors. Study results and caveats: The study put roughly 160 TCR beta chains on its list as cytomegalovirus-associated.

The study ran its PCR with 60 Vbeta and 13 Jbeta primers. Produced via immunoSEQ multiplex PCR; TCRdb's table is partial and in-frame only. The profile shows 150,000 to 200,000 clones, roughly an eighth of them singletons. The CDR3 sequence is 15 residues long. The V and J ends lost 3 bases and 0 bases respectively, with 9 bases between them. Germline CDR1 and CDR2: SEHNR and FQNEAQ (reference sequence). This clone came up a few times. The antigen is undetermined. Sequencing input: PBMCs. This rearrangement joins TRBV7-9 to TRBJ1-3; no reliable D call. The receptor was isolated from a man over 45 in good health and CMV-seropositive. CDR3 loop: CASSFAGVSGNTIYF. For the CDR3, the DNA is TGTGCCAGCAGCTTTGCAGGCGTCTCTGGAAACACCATATATTTT.